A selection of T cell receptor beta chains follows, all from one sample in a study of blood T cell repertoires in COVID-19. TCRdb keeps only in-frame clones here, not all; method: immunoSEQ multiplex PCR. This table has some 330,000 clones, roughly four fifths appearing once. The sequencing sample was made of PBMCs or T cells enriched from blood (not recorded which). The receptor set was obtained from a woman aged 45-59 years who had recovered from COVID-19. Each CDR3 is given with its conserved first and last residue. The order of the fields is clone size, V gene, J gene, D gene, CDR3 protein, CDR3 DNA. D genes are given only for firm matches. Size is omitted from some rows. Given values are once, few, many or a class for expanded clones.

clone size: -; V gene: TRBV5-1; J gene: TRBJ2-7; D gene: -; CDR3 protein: CASSPRLDSYEQYF; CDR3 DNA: TGCGCCAGCAGCCCCCGACTAGATTCCTACGAGCAGTACTTC
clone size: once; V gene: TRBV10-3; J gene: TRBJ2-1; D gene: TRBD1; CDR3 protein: CAISEQGVEQFF; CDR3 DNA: TGTGCCATCAGTGAGCAGGGGGTTGAGCAGTTCTTC
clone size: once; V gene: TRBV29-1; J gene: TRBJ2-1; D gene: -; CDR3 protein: CSVDRGYNEQFF; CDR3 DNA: TGCAGCGTTGACAGGGGCTACAATGAGCAGTTCTTC
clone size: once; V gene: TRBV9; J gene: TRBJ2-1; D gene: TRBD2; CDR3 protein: CASSVVVGERGGEQFF; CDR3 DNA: TGTGCCAGCAGCGTAGTGGTTGGCGAGCGGGGGGGTGAGCAGTTCTTC
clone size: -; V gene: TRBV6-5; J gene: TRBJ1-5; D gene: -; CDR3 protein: CASRPFSVANQPQHF; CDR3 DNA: TGTGCCAGCAGGCCCTTCTCAGTTGCAAATCAGCCCCAGCATTTT
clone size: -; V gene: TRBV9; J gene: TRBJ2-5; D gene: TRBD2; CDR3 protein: CASSAQGSGIAGETQYF; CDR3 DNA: TGTGCCAGCAGCGCTCAAGGGAGCGGGATTGCTGGAGAGACCCAGTACTTC
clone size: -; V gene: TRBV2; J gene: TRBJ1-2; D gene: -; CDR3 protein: CASSRDGGSNYGYTF; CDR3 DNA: TGTGCCAGCAGTAGAGACGGCGGATCTAACTATGGCTACACCTTC
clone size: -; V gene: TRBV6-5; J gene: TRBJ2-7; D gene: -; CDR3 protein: CASSYPAVASFHEQYF; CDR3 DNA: TGTGCCAGCAGTTATCCTGCCGTGGCTAGTTTCCACGAGCAGTACTTC
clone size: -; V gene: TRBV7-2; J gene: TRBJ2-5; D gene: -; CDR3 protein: CASSPRTGRETQYF; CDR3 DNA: TGTGCCAGCAGCCCCAGGACGGGGAGGGAGACCCAGTACTTC
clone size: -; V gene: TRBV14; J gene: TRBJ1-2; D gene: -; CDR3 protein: CASSQARGGTGYTF; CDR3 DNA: TGTGCCAGCAGCCAAGCCAGGGGAGGGACCGGCTACACCTTC
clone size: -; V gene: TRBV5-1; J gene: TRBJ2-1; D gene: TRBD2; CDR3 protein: CASSGPGLAGGKGSEQFF; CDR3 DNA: TGCGCCAGCAGCGGCCCGGGACTAGCGGGAGGTAAAGGGAGTGAGCAGTTCTTC
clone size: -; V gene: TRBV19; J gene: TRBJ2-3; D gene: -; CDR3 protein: CASRRVGGTDTQYF; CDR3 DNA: TGTGCCAGTAGGAGGGTGGGAGGCACAGATACGCAGTATTTT
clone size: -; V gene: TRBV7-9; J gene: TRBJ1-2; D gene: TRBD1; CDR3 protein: CASSLGDRSGYGYTF; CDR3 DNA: TGTGCCAGCAGCTTAGGGGACAGGTCTGGCTATGGCTACACCTTC
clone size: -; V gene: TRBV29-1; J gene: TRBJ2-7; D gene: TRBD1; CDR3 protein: CSVVGTGLYEQYF; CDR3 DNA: TGCAGCGTTGTAGGGACAGGGCTCTACGAGCAGTACTTC
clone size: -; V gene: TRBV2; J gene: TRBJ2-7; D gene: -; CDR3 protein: CASRTPMGPTYEQYF; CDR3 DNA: TGTGCCAGCAGAACCCCGATGGGGCCGACCTACGAGCAGTACTTC
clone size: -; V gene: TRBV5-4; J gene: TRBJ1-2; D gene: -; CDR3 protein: CASSLAIDTGYGYTF; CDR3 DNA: TGTGCCAGCAGCTTGGCAATCGACACCGGCTATGGCTACACCTTC
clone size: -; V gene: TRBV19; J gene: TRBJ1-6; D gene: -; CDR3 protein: CASGRPGDSPLHF; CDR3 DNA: TGTGCCAGTGGCCGCCCAGGCGATTCACCCCTCCACTTT
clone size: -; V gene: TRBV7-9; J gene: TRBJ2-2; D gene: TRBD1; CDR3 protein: CASSTQRQGRTGELFF; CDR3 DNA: TGTGCCAGCAGCACTCAAAGACAGGGGAGGACCGGGGAGCTGTTTTTT
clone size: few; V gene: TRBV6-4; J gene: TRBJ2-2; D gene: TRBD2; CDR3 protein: CASSALAGVSNTGELFF; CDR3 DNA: TGTGCCAGCAGTGCTCTAGCGGGAGTCTCGAACACCGGGGAGCTGTTTTTT
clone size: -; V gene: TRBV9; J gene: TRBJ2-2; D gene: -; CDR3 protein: CASSGGQNTGELFF; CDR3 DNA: TGTGCCAGCAGCGGCGGACAGAACACCGGGGAGCTGTTTTTT
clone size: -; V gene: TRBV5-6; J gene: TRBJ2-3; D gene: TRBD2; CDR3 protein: CASSLGTSGSQTDTQYF; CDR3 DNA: TGTGCCAGCAGCTTGGGGACTAGCGGGAGTCAAACAGATACGCAGTATTTT
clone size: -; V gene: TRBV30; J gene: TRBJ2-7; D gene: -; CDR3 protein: CAWSVIGGKQYF; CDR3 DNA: TGTGCCTGGAGTGTAATAGGGGGAAAGCAGTACTTC
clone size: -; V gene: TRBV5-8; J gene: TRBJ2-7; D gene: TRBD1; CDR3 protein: CASSLSGTGGIEQYF; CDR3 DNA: TGTGCCAGCAGCTTATCCGGGACAGGGGGCATCGAGCAGTACTTC
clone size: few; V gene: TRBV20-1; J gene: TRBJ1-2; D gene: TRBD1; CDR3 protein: CSASGDRVAGYTF; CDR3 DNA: TGCAGTGCTAGTGGGGACAGGGTGGCCGGCTACACCTTC
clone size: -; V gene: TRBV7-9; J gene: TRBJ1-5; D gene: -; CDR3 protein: CASSLGGRGNQPQHF; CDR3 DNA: TGTGCCAGCAGCTTAGGGGGGCGCGGCAATCAGCCCCAGCATTTT
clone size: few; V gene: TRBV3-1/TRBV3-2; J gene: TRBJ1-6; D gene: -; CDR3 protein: CASSQPGTSVLHF; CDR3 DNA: TGTGCCAGCAGCCAACCGGGGACATCGGTCCTCCACTTT
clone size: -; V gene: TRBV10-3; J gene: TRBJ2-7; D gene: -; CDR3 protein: CATSDLRSSYEQYF; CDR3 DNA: TGTGCCACAAGTGATTTGAGGAGCTCCTACGAGCAGTACTTC
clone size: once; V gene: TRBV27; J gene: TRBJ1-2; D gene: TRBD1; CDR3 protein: CASSSSGTGSYGYTF; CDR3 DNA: TGTGCCAGCAGTTCCTCCGGGACAGGGTCATATGGCTACACCTTC
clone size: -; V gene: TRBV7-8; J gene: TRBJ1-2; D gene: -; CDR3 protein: CASSPPGGIYGYTF; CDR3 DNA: TGTGCCAGCAGCCCCCCCGGGGGGATCTATGGCTACACCTTC
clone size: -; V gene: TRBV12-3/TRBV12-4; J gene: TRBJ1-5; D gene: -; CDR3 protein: CASSPHSNQPQHF; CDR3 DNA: TGTGCCAGCAGCCCCCATAGCAATCAGCCCCAGCATTTT
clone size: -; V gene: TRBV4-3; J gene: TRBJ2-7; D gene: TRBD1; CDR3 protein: CASSQEDRIGYEQYF; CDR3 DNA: TGCGCCAGCAGCCAAGAGGACAGGATCGGCTACGAGCAGTACTTC
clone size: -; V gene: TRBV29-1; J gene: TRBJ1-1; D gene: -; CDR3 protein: CSVGWGMNTEAFF; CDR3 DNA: TGCAGCGTTGGGTGGGGCATGAACACTGAAGCTTTCTTT
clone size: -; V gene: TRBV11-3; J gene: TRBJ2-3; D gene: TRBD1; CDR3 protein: CASRDSGTGRATQYF; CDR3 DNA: TGTGCCAGCAGAGACTCCGGGACAGGGAGGGCTACGCAGTATTTT
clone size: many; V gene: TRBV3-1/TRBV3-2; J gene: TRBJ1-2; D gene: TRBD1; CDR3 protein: CASSRDRYGYTF; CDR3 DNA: TGTGCCAGCAGCAGGGACAGATATGGCTACACCTTC
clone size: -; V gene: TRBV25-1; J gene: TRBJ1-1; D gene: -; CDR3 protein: CASSELRELNTEAFF; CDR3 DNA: TGTGCCAGCAGTGAATTAAGGGAGCTGAACACTGAAGCTTTCTTT
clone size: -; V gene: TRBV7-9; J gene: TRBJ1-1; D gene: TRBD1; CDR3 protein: CASSLGITGGDTEAFF; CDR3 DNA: TGTGCCAGCAGCCTGGGGATCACAGGGGGGGACACTGAAGCTTTCTTT
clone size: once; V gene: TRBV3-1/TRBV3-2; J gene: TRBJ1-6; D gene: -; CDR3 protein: CASSQKANSPLHF; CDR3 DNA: TGTGCCAGCAGCCAGAAAGCTAATTCACCCCTCCACTTT
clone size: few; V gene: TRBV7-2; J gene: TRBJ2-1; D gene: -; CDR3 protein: CASSLAGGTYNEQFF; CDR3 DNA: TGTGCCAGCAGCTTAGCGGGAGGAACCTACAATGAGCAGTTCTTC
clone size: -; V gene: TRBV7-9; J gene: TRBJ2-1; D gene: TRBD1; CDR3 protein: CASSRDRGIYNEQFF; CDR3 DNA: TGTGCCAGCAGCCGGGACAGAGGGATCTACAATGAGCAGTTCTTC
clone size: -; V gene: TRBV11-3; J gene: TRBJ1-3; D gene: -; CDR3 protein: CASSASSGDTIYF; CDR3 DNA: TGTGCCAGCAGCGCTAGCAGCGGTGACACCATATATTTT
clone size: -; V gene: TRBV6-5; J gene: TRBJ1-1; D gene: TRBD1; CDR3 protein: CASSYRDRGGEAFF; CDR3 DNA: TGTGCCAGCAGTTATCGGGACAGGGGCGGTGAAGCTTTCTTT
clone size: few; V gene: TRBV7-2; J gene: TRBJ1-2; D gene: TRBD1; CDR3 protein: CASSATNGQGGGYTF; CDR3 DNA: TGTGCCAGCAGCGCCACCAATGGACAGGGGGGTGGCTACACCTTC
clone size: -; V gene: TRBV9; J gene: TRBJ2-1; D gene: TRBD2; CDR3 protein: CASSVITSGDNEQFF; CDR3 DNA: TGTGCCAGCAGCGTAATAACTAGCGGGGACAATGAGCAGTTCTTC
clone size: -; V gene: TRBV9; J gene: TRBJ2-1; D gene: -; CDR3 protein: CASSLDFFQGGLEEQFF; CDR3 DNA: TGTGCCAGCAGCCTTGACTTCTTTCAGGGGGGCTTGGAGGAGCAGTTCTTC
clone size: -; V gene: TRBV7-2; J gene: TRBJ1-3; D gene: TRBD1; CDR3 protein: CASSTRRDRASGNTIYF; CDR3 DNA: TGTGCCAGCAGCACCCGCCGTGACAGGGCCTCTGGAAACACCATATATTTT
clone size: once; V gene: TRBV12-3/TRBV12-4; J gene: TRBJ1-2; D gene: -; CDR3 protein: CASTYQQGYGYTF; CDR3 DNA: TGTGCCAGCACCTATCAGCAGGGGTATGGCTACACCTTC
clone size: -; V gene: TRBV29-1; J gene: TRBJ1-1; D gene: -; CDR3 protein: CSVSPLASTEAFF; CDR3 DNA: TGCAGCGTGTCCCCATTAGCTAGCACTGAAGCTTTCTTT
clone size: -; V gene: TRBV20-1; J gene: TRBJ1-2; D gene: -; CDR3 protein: CSASSRAGGYTF; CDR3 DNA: TGCAGCGCCAGTTCCAGGGCAGGAGGCTACACCTTC
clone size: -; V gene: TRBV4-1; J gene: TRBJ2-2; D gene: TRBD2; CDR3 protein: CASSHSPGGPVTGELFF; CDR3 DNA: TGCGCCAGCAGCCATTCACCGGGGGGGCCGGTCACCGGGGAGCTGTTTTTT